This TCR beta chain was captured by sequencing in a study of cytomegalovirus exposure and HLA in healthy donors. About the research overall: Among the approximately 380 donors who were genotyped, about 79% fell in the genetic ancestry cluster that is associated with self-reported Caucasian donors.

Comment on this clone: The antigen remains unidentified.

It was with 60 Vbeta and 13 Jbeta primers that the PCR ran. The protocol was immunoSEQ multiplex PCR, while the TCRdb copy is restricted to in-frame clones and leaves out a portion. The sample lists about 190,000 clones; approximately 87% were seen once. Points from the study as a whole: The authors enumerated 150 to 200 TCR beta chains as linked to cytomegalovirus. A likely sequencing artifact accounted for one observed cluster of highly shared sequence variants.

V lost 3 bases, J lost 6 bases, and 9 bases lay in between. CDR3 length: 13 residues. Germline loops: CDR1 PRHDT, CDR2 FYEKMQ (reference sequence). Material: PBMCs. The rearrangement links TRBV13 to TRBJ1-5; possibly TRBD1 for D (5 bases). This receptor was obtained from a man in his thirties or forties in good health and CMV-seronegative. As DNA, the CDR3 is TGTGCCAGCAGCTTGGACAATAGTCAGCCCCAGCATTTT. Amino acids: CASSLDNSQPQHF.